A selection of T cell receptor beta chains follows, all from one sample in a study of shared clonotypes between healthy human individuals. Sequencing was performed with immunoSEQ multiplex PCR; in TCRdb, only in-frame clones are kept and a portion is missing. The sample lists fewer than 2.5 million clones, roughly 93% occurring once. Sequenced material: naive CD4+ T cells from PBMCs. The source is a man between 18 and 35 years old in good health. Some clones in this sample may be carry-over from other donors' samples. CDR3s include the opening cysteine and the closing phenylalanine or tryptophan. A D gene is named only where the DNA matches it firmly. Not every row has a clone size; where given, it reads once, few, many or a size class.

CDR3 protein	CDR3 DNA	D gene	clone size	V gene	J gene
CASTLATTDTQYF	TGTGCCAGCACACTAGCGACGACAGATACGCAGTATTTT	TRBD2	NA	TRBV2	TRBJ2-3
CASSRRTSGGGGQFF	TGTGCCAGCAGTCGCCGGACTAGCGGAGGGGGTGGGCAGTTCTTC	TRBD2	once	TRBV7-9	TRBJ2-1
CASSPGAGNNQPQHF	TGTGCCAGCAGCCCGGGGGCCGGGAACAATCAGCCCCAGCATTTT	NA	NA	TRBV7-2	TRBJ1-5
CSVGRDRANTEAFF	TGCAGCGTGGGACGGGACAGGGCGAACACTGAAGCTTTCTTT	TRBD1	NA	TRBV29-1	TRBJ1-1
CAWSVTSSTADTQYF	TGTGCCTGGAGTGTCACGTCCTCCACGGCAGATACGCAGTATTTT	NA	NA	TRBV30	TRBJ2-3
CASRGTVNTEAFF	TGTGCCAGCAGAGGGACGGTGAACACTGAAGCTTTCTTT	NA	few	TRBV6-5	TRBJ1-1
CAISERLAGSYNEQFF	TGTGCCATCAGTGAGCGACTAGCGGGAAGCTACAATGAGCAGTTCTTC	TRBD2	NA	TRBV10-3	TRBJ2-1
CASQRNYEQYF	TGTGCCAGCCAACGGAACTACGAGCAGTACTTC	NA	NA	TRBV28	TRBJ2-7
CAISEHTESYGYTF	TGTGCCATCAGTGAGCATACAGAGAGCTATGGCTACACCTTC	NA	NA	TRBV10-3	TRBJ1-2
CSARQGKGETQYF	TGCAGCGCAAGACAGGGGAAGGGAGAGACCCAGTACTTC	TRBD1	NA	TRBV29-1	TRBJ2-5
CASNRDRGRDTQYF	TGTGCCAGCAATAGGGACAGGGGGCGAGATACGCAGTATTTT	TRBD1	NA	TRBV2	TRBJ2-3
CASRAHLAGHYNEQFF	TGTGCCAGCAGAGCCCATCTAGCGGGACACTACAATGAGCAGTTCTTC	TRBD2	NA	TRBV2	TRBJ2-1
CASSQGGGTYNEQFF	TGTGCCAGCAGTCAAGGTGGCGGAACCTACAATGAGCAGTTCTTC	NA	NA	TRBV28	TRBJ2-1
CASRGSYEQYF	TGTGCCAGCCGGGGGTCTTACGAGCAGTACTTC	NA	NA	TRBV28	TRBJ2-7
CAIKGTFLSYEQYF	TGTGCCATCAAAGGGACTTTCCTCTCCTACGAGCAGTACTTC	NA	once	TRBV10-3	TRBJ2-7
CASSLAVTQGNTEAFF	TGTGCCAGCAGCTTAGCGGTCACCCAAGGAAACACTGAAGCTTTCTTT	NA	NA	TRBV7-2	TRBJ1-1
CASSLAGEVLSPEAFF	TGCGCCAGCAGCTTGGCTGGTGAGGTCCTCTCCCCTGAAGCTTTCTTT	NA	NA	TRBV5-1	TRBJ1-1
CASSPGLDTEAFF	TGTGCCAGCTCACCAGGGTTGGACACTGAAGCTTTCTTT	NA	NA	TRBV18	TRBJ1-1
CAWSVRGNTIYF	TGTGCCTGGAGTGTAAGAGGAAACACCATATATTTT	NA	NA	TRBV30	TRBJ1-3
CASSPPGLRQETQYF	TGTGCCAGCTCCCCTCCCGGACTCAGGCAAGAGACCCAGTACTTC	NA	NA	TRBV18	TRBJ2-5
CASSPGGNPTDTQYF	TGCGCCAGCAGCCCTGGAGGGAATCCAACAGATACGCAGTATTTT	NA	NA	TRBV5-1	TRBJ2-3
CASSPKGGNSQETQYF	TGTGCCAGCAGCCCCAAAGGGGGGAACAGTCAAGAGACCCAGTACTTC	NA	NA	TRBV5-4	TRBJ2-5
CASSLGLATAKNIRYF	TGTGCCAGCAGCTTGGGACTAGCTACTGCCAAAAACATTCGGTACTTC	TRBD2	once	TRBV11-2	TRBJ2-4
CASSLETDSYNEQFF	TGCGCCAGCAGCTTGGAGACAGATTCCTACAATGAGCAGTTCTTC	NA	NA	TRBV5-1	TRBJ2-1
CAWSALAGITDTQYF	TGTGCCTGGAGTGCTCTAGCGGGGATCACAGATACGCAGTATTTT	TRBD2	NA	TRBV30	TRBJ2-3
CASSLTGEAFF	TGTGCCAGCAGTTTAACGGGGGAAGCTTTCTTT	NA	NA	TRBV28	TRBJ1-1
CASSLPSLRRVEETQYF	TGTGCCAGCAGCTTACCCTCGCTGAGGCGGGTCGAGGAGACCCAGTACTTC	NA	NA	TRBV5-8	TRBJ2-5
CASSTGTSIQETQYF	TGTGCCAGCAGCACCGGGACTAGCATACAAGAGACCCAGTACTTC	TRBD2	NA	TRBV7-6	TRBJ2-5
CASSRDRDQTQYF	TGTGCCAGCAGCCGTGACAGGGATCAGACGCAGTATTTT	TRBD1	once	TRBV7-3	TRBJ2-3
CASSPDLNYGYTF	TGTGCCAGCAGTCCGGACCTTAACTATGGCTACACCTTC	NA	few	TRBV6-5	TRBJ1-2
CASSQGAGTEAFF	TGTGCCAGCAGCCAGGGGGCCGGCACTGAAGCTTTCTTT	TRBD1	NA	TRBV7-3	TRBJ1-1
CASSVGTKDNEQFF	TGCGCCAGCAGCGTAGGGACAAAGGACAATGAGCAGTTCTTC	NA	once	TRBV5-1	TRBJ2-1
CASSAELAGPNEQFF	TGTGCCAGCAGTGCGGAACTAGCGGGCCCCAATGAGCAGTTCTTC	TRBD2	NA	TRBV6-4	TRBJ2-1
CASSATGYSYNEQFF	TGTGCCAGCAGCGCTACAGGTTACTCCTACAATGAGCAGTTCTTC	NA	NA	TRBV9	TRBJ2-1
CASSKEATWDYGYTF	TGTGCCAGCAGCAAAGAGGCTACCTGGGACTATGGCTACACCTTC	NA	NA	TRBV21-1	TRBJ1-2
CASSFAGLAGELFF	TGTGCCAGCAGCTTTGCCGGCCTAGCCGGGGAGCTGTTTTTT	NA	once	TRBV7-3	TRBJ2-2
CAWRKTGAGGPLHF	TGTGCCTGGAGGAAGACAGGGGCGGGGGGACCCCTCCACTTT	TRBD1	NA	TRBV30	TRBJ1-6
CASRQADISTDTQYF	TGTGCCAGCAGACAGGCCGACATTAGCACAGATACGCAGTATTTT	NA	NA	TRBV10-3	TRBJ2-3
CASSLRDRQTGANVLTF	TGTGCCAGCAGCCTCCGGGACAGGCAAACAGGGGCCAACGTCCTGACTTTC	TRBD1	NA	TRBV27	TRBJ2-6
CASSLTGGSYEQYF	TGTGCCAGCAGCCTGACAGGGGGGTCGTATGAGCAGTACTTC	TRBD1	NA	TRBV28	TRBJ2-7
CASSLTLYTYEQYF	TGCGCCAGCAGCTTGACCCTATACACCTACGAGCAGTACTTC	NA	NA	TRBV5-1	TRBJ2-7
CASSGGLAGERQIWNEQYF	TGCGCCAGCAGTGGGGGACTAGCGGGAGAAAGGCAAATTTGGAACGAGCAGTACTTC	TRBD2	NA	TRBV10-1	TRBJ2-7
CASSLGRTGYEQYF	TGTGCCAGCAGCTTAGGTAGGACAGGCTACGAGCAGTACTTC	TRBD1	NA	TRBV7-9	TRBJ2-7
CAWGGVGRPQDTQYF	TGTGCCTGGGGCGGGGTTGGCCGACCCCAAGATACGCAGTATTTT	NA	NA	TRBV30	TRBJ2-3
CASSQGTANTGELFF	TGTGCCAGCAGCCAAGGGACAGCGAACACCGGGGAGCTGTTTTTT	NA	NA	TRBV4-2	TRBJ2-2
CASSEKAGWTYEQYF	TGCGCCAGCAGTGAGAAGGCAGGGTGGACCTACGAGCAGTACTTC	NA	NA	TRBV10-2	TRBJ2-7